This T cell receptor beta chain was captured in a study of blood T cell repertoires in COVID-19. As for the study in general: There were acute and convalescent COVID-19 samples, and they came from the United States, Italy and Spain. Nucleic acid was either cDNA or gDNA, and it came from T cells, B-cell-depleted T cells, or PBMCs.

Trimming cost V 4 bases and J 4 bases, with 10 bases left between them. The CDR3 is 13 amino acids. Germline V CDR1 and CDR2: MNHEY, SMNVEV (reference sequence). Per the original methods: Amplification with reference gene primers provided the estimates of nucleated cell counts. The assay was immunoSEQ multiplex PCR, and TCRdb's table has in-frame clones only and misses some. The V and J calls and clone size come from that table; D and trimming were worked out from the DNA. The top ten clones hold approximately 12% of a sample with approximately 120,000 clones, under 85% of them seen once. The receptor's source is a man aged 55 to 69 with acute or convalescent COVID-19. The material sequenced was peripheral blood. The V gene is TRBV27, the J gene TRBJ1-2; D unresolved. For the CDR3, the DNA is TGTGCCAGCAGTTCCCGGGGAGGCTATGGCTACACCTTC. Protein sequence: CASSSRGGYGYTF.